The 14 T cell receptor beta chains listed next were all sequenced from one sample in a study of a mutant IDH1 vaccine in newly diagnosed glioma. No antigen is known for these receptors. Here immunoSEQ multiplex PCR was the method, and the copy in TCRdb shows in-frame clones only, minus some. This sample has about 54,000 clones, with roughly 80% found just once. The time point: week 23, last vaccination. Each dose delivered 300 ug of mutant IDH1 20-mer peptide subcutaneously with imiquimod. The source was PBMCs, collected from a glioma patient whose treatment included an IDH1 peptide vaccine. Receptor source: a man aged 35 to 55 with glioma.

The chain links TRBV5-4 to TRBJ1-2; TRBD1 aligns across 7 bases. Germline assignment: CDR1 SGHNT and CDR2 YYREEE (reference sequence). With V trimmed by 4 bases and J by 4 bases, 4 bases remained unmatched. This CDR3 has 13 residues. The CDR3 loop reads CASSRQGGYGYTF. In nucleotides, the CDR3 is TGTGCCAGCAGCCGACAGGGTGGCTATGGCTACACCTTC.

As DNA, the CDR3 is TGTGCCAGCAGTGAACACAGTAGGAGCCAAGGCTACACCTTC. The encoded protein is CASSEHSRSQGYTF. The chain recombines TRBV25-1 with TRBJ1-2; D is unclear. The V end was cut by 2 bases, the J end by 8 bases, with 15 bases between. Germline loops: CDR1 MGHDK, CDR2 SYGVNS. The CDR3 spans 14 residues.

The chain couples TRBV7-9 to TRBJ1-2, with no clear D. Trimming removed 5 bases from V and 2 bases from J, with 18 bases in between. Germline loops: CDR1 SEHNR, CDR2 FQNEAQ (reference sequence). CDR3 length: 16 amino acids. In nucleotides, the CDR3 is TGTGCCAGCAGCCCCAGAGCAGCATCCGTCAACTATGGCTACACCTTC. Encoded protein: CASSPRAASVNYGYTF.

The genes are TRBV30 and TRBJ2-4; D is undetermined. This CDR3 has 11 residues. CDR1 GTSNPN and CDR2 SVGIG come from the germline V gene (reference sequence). V lost 2 bases and J lost 6, with 5 bases in between. The CDR3 nucleotides are TGTGCCTGGAGTACACCAAACATTCAGTACTTC. The encoded protein is CAWSTPNIQYF.

The rearrangement joins TRBV7-2 to TRBJ2-1; D unresolved. CDR1 SGHTA and CDR2 FQGNSA come from the germline V gene. V dropped 5 bases and J dropped 9 bases, with 11 bases sitting between them. The CDR3 has 12 amino acids. CDR3 bases: TGTGCCAGCAGCCCAAGATCTACTGAGCAGTTCTTC. It encodes CASSPRSTEQFF.

For the CDR3, the DNA is TGTGCCAGCAGCTTCCGTCATGGTGGGAACACTGAAGCTTTCTTT. It specifies CASSFRHGGNTEAFF. The chain links TRBV5-4 to TRBJ1-1; D unresolved. The CDR3 contains 15 residues. Germline CDR1 is SGHNT and CDR2 is YYREEE (reference sequence). V shed 2 bases and J shed 1 base, with 12 bases lying between them.

The CDR3, as DNA: TGCGCCAGCAGTGAAGTGGTAGCGGGGGGGGAGCAGTTCTTC. Amino acids: CASSEVVAGGEQFF. The chain couples TRBV10-1 to TRBJ2-1, with 11 bases identical to TRBD2. J was trimmed by 10 bases and V by 3 bases; bases with no gene match: 5. The CDR3 length is 14 residues. Germline V gene sequence: CDR1 WNHNN, CDR2 SYGVQD (reference sequence).

This clone has a single count. CDR3 in amino acids: CASSQPGTLNTGELFF. CDR3 DNA: TGCGCCAGCAGCCAACCCGGGACTTTGAACACCGGGGAGCTGTTTTTT. The chain carries TRBV4-1 and TRBJ2-2; D perhaps matches TRBD2 (6 bases). The germline gives CDR1 MGHRA, CDR2 YSYEKL. V was shortened by 2 bases and J by 1 base, with 11 bases between the two germline ends. The CDR3 sequence is 16 residues long.

This sequence joins TRBV9 and TRBJ1-2, with 7 bases matching TRBD1. The CDR3 has 13 residues. Germline values: CDR1 SGDLS, CDR2 YYNGEE. With 5 bases clipped from V and 4 bases from J, the junction kept 5 bases outside the gene matches. CDR3 sequence reads: CASREQGSYGYTF. DNA for the CDR3: TGTGCCAGCAGGGAACAGGGGAGCTATGGCTACACCTTC.

The chain has TRBV7-8 and TRBJ1-2; D not resolved. The CDR3 has 15 amino acids. Germline CDR1 is SGHVS and CDR2 is FQNEAQ. V shed 2 bases and J shed 2 bases, with 12 bases lying between them. CDR3 amino acids: CASSLTSARNYGYTF. DNA of the CDR3: TGTGCCAGCAGCTTAACATCCGCCAGGAACTATGGCTACACCTTC.

This chain uses TRBV6-5 with TRBJ1-2; 7 nucleotides agree with TRBD1. The junction had 13 bases not matched to a gene; V was cut back by 8 bases and J by 4 bases. The CDR3 is made up of 15 amino acids. Germline V lookup: CDR1 MNHEY, CDR2 SVGAGI. This chain's CDR3 is CASAVPQGEIYGYTF. For the CDR3, the DNA is TGTGCCAGCGCAGTCCCCCAGGGGGAAATCTATGGCTACACCTTC.

This clone is medium-sized. This sequence joins TRBV6-5 and TRBJ1-1, with a weak D call TRBD1 (6 bases). Germline-derived CDR1 and CDR2 are MNHEY and SVGAGI. The CDR3 consists of 14 residues. V was cut by 4 bases and J by 6 bases, with 15 bases left in between. In DNA, the CDR3 is TGTGCCAGCAGTTCGTGGGGGCCGTCCTCTGAAGCTTTCTTT. It encodes CASSSWGPSSEAFF.

Turning to this clone: Relative to the germline gene, one junction end is altered; a read error may explain this. The J gene is TRBJ2-2, the V gene TRBV7-7; perhaps TRBD2 as D (5 bases). The CDR3 runs 15 residues. Germline V gene sequence: CDR1 SSHAT, CDR2 FNYEAQ (reference sequence). The CDR3 here is CASSLASGNTGELFF. The CDR3 DNA is TGTGCTAGCAGCTTAGCGTCAGGGAACACCGGGGAGCTGTTTTTT.

This chain uses TRBV6-1 with TRBJ2-7; either TRBD1 or TRBD2 may fit D (5 bases each). The CDR3 is made up of 13 amino acids. Germline assignment: CDR1 MNHNS and CDR2 SASEGT. The V end was cut by 4 bases, the J end by 6 bases, with 13 bases between. The DNA of the CDR3 is TGTGCCAGCAGTGGAACAGGACTGGTCGAGCAGTACTTC. This sequence encodes CASSGTGLVEQYF.